The 8 T cell receptor beta chains listed next were all sequenced from one sample in a study of blood T cells in healthy people across ages. PCR was performed a second time for about 6 to 12 cycles using a sample-barcoded 5' primer and a J-beta primer mix. TCRdb fed the 5' RACE reads into MiXCR, producing one record per CDR3 protein. The data show under 1,100,000 distinct CDR3 sequences, under 30% seen once. These data were also reused for a study on T cells of mothers and their children.

The sequenced sample was blood. The source of these receptors is a girl aged 2-15 years in good health.

This clonotype was counted only a few times. V gene TRBV28 combines with J gene TRBJ2-5, with D possibly being TRBD1 (5 bases). Trimming removed 5 bases from V and 5 bases from J, with 18 bases in between. Germline CDR1 reads MDHEN; CDR2 reads SYDVKM. The CDR3 is made up of 15 amino acids. This CDR3 is CASSNILQGRETQYF. The CDR3 nucleotides are TGTGCCAGCAGTAACATACTTCAGGGTAGGGAGACCCAGTACTTC.

The genes are TRBV11-2 and TRBJ1-4; 7 positions match TRBD1. Germline values: CDR1 SGHAT, CDR2 FQNNGV. This CDR3 is built from 15 residues. Germline trimming cut 1 base from V and 4 bases from J; bases unmatched to any gene: 3. The DNA of the CDR3 is TGTGCCAGCAGCTTAGCGGGACAGCATAATGAAAAACTGTTTTTT. Protein product: CASSLAGQHNEKLFF.

The chain couples TRBV29-1 to TRBJ2-1; 9 nucleotides agree with TRBD1. Germline loops: CDR1 SQVTM, CDR2 ANQGSEA. The J segment lost 5 bases and the V segment lost 4 bases, leaving 9 bases of the junction unmatched. CDR3 length equals 15 residues. CDR3 sequence reads: CSVVLGTGINNEQFF. The CDR3 DNA reads TGCAGCGTTGTCCTAGGGACAGGGATAAACAATGAGCAGTTCTTC.

The rearrangement uses TRBV20-1 and TRBJ2-3; 8 nucleotides line up with TRBD2. There are 15 residues in the CDR3. The germline gives CDR1 DFQATT, CDR2 SNEGSKA (reference sequence). After removal of 3 bases from V and 0 bases from J, the junction contained 5 bases not matched to a gene. This chain's CDR3 is CSASRREASTDTQYF. The CDR3 DNA reads TGCAGTGCTAGCAGGCGGGAGGCTAGCACAGATACGCAGTATTTT.

V gene TRBV29-1 combines with J gene TRBJ1-4; D uncertain. Germline values: CDR1 SQVTM, CDR2 ANQGSEA. There are 11 residues in the CDR3. The CDR3 here is CSADFREKLFF. The DNA of the CDR3 is TGCAGTGCTGATTTTCGTGAAAAACTGTTTTTT.

V and J are TRBV9 and TRBJ1-1; D remains ambiguous. Germline CDR1 and CDR2: SGDLS and YYNGEE. The CDR3 is made up of 16 amino acids. V was cut by 3 bases and J by 5 bases, with 20 bases left in between. The CDR3: CASSASPPGLSTEAFF. The CDR3 nucleotides read TGTGCCAGCAGCGCGTCACCCCCGGGCCTAAGTACTGAAGCTTTCTTT.

In this sample, this clonotype turned up a few times. The chain uses TRBV27 and TRBJ2-1, with D possibly being TRBD1 or TRBD2 (5 bases each). CDR1 and CDR2 (germline): MNHEY, SMNVEV (reference sequence). V lost 2 bases to trimming and J lost 2 bases, with 13 bases between them. This CDR3 contains 16 residues. The CDR3 region is CASSLTGPTTYNEQFF. The CDR3 DNA reads TGTGCCAGCAGTTTAACGGGGCCCACCACCTACAATGAGCAGTTCTTC.

This chain uses TRBV4-1 with TRBJ2-1; a possible D gene is TRBD2 (5 bases). CDR1 MGHRA and CDR2 YSYEKL come from the germline V gene. The germline V and J ends were trimmed by 8 bases and 0 bases, with 8 bases remaining between them. This CDR3 contains 13 residues. CDR3 DNA sequence: TGCGCCAGCGCGGCGGGCTCCTACAATGAGCAGTTCTTC. This encodes CASAAGSYNEQFF.